A single sample gave rise to the 4 T cell receptor beta chains below, sequenced in a study of CD8 T cells in ankylosing spondylitis. TCRdb processed the 5' RACE reads anew with MiXCR; each CDR3 protein has one entry. The repertoire includes just over 150,000 distinct CDR3 sequences, around 19% of them detected once, and under 9% sits in the top ten. What was sequenced was blood, either unsorted or a sorted T cell fraction (not recorded which). The receptors were gathered from a male donor with ankylosing spondylitis or in good health (not recorded which).

The chain uses TRBV28 and TRBJ2-7, with TRBD1 matching 9 bases. This CDR3 region has 15 residues. V gave up 5 bases and J gave up 1 base; unmatched junction bases: 6. Per germline, CDR1 MDHEN and CDR2 SYDVKM. CDR3 residues: CASSRPGTGSYEQYF. DNA of the CDR3: TGTGCCAGCAGTCGACCCGGGACAGGGTCCTACGAGCAGTACTTC. The entire variable domain, with the rest obtained from reference TRBV28 and TRBJ2-7, is as follows: DVKVTQSSRYLVKRTGEKVFLECVQDMDHENMFWYRQDPGLGLRLIYFSYDVKMKEKGDIPEGYSVSREKKERFSLILESASTNQTSMYLCASSRPGTGSYEQYFGPGTRLTVT.

The chain is built from TRBV5-1 and TRBJ2-1; a possible D gene is TRBD1 (5 bases). Germline CDR1 is SGHRS and CDR2 is YFSETQ. Between the trimmed V and J ends, which lost 2 bases and 7 bases, there was a span of 13 bases. This CDR3 region has 14 residues. CDR3 amino acids: CASSFGQYSNEQFF. The CDR3 DNA reads as TGCGCCAGCAGCTTCGGACAATACTCGAATGAGCAGTTCTTC.

The gene calls are TRBV20-1 and TRBJ2-3; 8 positions match TRBD2. Germline trimming cut 2 bases from V and 3 bases from J; bases unmatched to any gene: 10. This CDR3 is built from 16 residues. Germline values: CDR1 DFQATT, CDR2 SNEGSKA (reference sequence). The CDR3 loop is CSARRGGRSKTDTQYF. DNA for the CDR3: TGCAGTGCTAGACGTGGCGGGAGGTCTAAGACAGATACGCAGTATTTT.

This clonotype was seen many times. The rearrangement links TRBV10-3 to TRBJ2-7; the D gene could be TRBD1 or TRBD2 (6 bases each). The CDR3 runs to 14 residues. The V and J ends lost 5 bases and 0 bases respectively, with 11 bases between them. The germline V gene has CDR1 ENHRY and CDR2 SYGVKD. CDR3 in amino acids: CAISPGEVSYEQYF. DNA of the CDR3: TGTGCCATCAGTCCAGGGGAGGTCTCCTACGAGCAGTACTTC.